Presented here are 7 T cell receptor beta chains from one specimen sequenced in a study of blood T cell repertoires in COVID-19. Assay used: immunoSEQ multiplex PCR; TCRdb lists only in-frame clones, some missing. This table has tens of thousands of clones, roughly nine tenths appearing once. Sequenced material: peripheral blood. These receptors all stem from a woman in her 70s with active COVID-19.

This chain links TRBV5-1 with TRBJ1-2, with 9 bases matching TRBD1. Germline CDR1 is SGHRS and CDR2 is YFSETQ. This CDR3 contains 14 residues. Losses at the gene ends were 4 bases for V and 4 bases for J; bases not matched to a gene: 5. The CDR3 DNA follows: TGCGCCAGCAGCCTAGGACAGGGGACCTATGGCTACACCTTC. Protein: CASSLGQGTYGYTF.

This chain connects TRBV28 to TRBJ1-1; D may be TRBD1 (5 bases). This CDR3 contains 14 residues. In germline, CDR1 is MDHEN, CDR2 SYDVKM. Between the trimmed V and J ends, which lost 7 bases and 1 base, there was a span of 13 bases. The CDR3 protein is CASMTGGANTEAFF. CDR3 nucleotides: TGTGCCAGCATGACGGGAGGGGCGAACACTGAAGCTTTCTTT.

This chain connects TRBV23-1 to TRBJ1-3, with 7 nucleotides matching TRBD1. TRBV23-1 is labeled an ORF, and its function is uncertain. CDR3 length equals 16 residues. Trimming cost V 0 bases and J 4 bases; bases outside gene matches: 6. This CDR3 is CASSQSRQGSGNTIYF. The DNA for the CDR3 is TGCGCCAGCAGTCAATCTCGACAGGGTTCCGGAAACACCATATATTTT.

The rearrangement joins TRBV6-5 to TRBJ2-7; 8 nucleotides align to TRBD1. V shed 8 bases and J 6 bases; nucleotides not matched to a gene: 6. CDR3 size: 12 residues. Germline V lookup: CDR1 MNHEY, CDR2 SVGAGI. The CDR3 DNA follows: TGTGCCAGCCAGGGGGCGCCGGGCGAGCAGTACTTC. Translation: CASQGAPGEQYF.

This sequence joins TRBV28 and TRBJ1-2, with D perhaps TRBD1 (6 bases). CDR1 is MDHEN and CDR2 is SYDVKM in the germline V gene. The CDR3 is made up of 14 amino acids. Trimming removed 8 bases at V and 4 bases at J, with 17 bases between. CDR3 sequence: CASGGTGWAYGYTF. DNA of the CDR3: TGTGCCAGCGGGGGAACAGGGTGGGCCTATGGCTACACCTTC.

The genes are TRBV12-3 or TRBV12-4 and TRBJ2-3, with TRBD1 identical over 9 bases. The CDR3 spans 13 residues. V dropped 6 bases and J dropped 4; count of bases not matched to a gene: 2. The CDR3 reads CASSRDRADTQYF. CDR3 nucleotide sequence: TGTGCCAGCAGCCGGGACAGGGCAGATACGCAGTATTTT.

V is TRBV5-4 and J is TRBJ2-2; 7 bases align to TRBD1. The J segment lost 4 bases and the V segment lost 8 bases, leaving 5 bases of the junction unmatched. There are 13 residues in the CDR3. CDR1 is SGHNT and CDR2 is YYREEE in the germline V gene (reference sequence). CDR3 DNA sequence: TGTGCCAGTAGCCGGGACAGCACCGGGGAGCTGTTTTTT. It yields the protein CASSRDSTGELFF.